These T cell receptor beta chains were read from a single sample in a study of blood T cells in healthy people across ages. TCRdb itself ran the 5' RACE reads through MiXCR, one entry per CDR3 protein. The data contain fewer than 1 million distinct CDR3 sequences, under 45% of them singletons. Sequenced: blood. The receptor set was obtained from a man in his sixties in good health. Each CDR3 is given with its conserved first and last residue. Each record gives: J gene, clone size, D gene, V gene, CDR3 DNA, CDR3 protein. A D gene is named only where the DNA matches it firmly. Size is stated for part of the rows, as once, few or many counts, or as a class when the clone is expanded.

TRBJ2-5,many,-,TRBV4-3,TGCGCCAGCAGCCAAGAAGTTATTCTCGGGAGCCTCTACCAGCAGTACTTC,CASSQEVILGSLYQQYF
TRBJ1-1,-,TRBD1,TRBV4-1,TGCGCCAGCAGGTACCTTCTCCGGGACAGGGACGCTGAAGCTTTCTTT,CASRYLLRDRDAEAFF
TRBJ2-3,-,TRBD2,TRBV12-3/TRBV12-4,TGTGCCAGCAGTTCGGGCGGGGGTCCTGGGAAAGATACGCAGTATTTT,CASSSGGGPGKDTQYF
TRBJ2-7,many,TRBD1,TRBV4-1,TGCGCCAGCAGCCATCCGGGACAGGGGACCTACGAGCAGTACTTC,CASSHPGQGTYEQYF
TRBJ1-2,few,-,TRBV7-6,TGTGCCAGCAGCTTAAACAGCCAAATCTCTAGTTCTGGCTACACCTTC,CASSLNSQISSSGYTF
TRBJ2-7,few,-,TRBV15,TGTGCCACCAGCAGAGACATAGTCTACGAGCAGTACTTC,CATSRDIVYEQYF
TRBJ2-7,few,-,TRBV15,TGTGCCACCAGCAGCAGCAGGGGTCAGTACGAGCAGTACTTC,CATSSSRGQYEQYF
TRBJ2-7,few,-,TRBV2,TGTGCCAGCAGTGAAAATGGGAGGGGGGCCTACGAGCAGTACTTC,CASSENGRGAYEQYF
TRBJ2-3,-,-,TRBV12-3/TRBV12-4,TGTGCCAGCAGCAGTGTGGGGGCAGATATGCAGTATTTT,CASSSVGADMQYF
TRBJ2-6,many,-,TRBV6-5,TGTGCCAGCAGTCCCCTCCGGGGAACGGGGGCCAACGTCCTGACTTTC,CASSPLRGTGANVLTF
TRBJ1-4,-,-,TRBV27,TGTGCCAGCAAGCTCACAGGTGGCGGCCAAAATGAAAAACTGTTTTTT,CASKLTGGGQNEKLFF
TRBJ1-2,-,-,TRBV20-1,TGCAGTGCTGGAGTGGCGGCCACGGGTGGCTACACCTTC,CSAGVAATGGYTF
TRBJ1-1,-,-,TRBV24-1,TGTGCCACCAGTGATACCTCATACACTGAAGCTTTCTTT,CATSDTSYTEAFF
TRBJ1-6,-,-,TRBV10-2,TGCGCCAGCAGTGAGACAGAACGCCTCCACTTT,CASSETERLHF
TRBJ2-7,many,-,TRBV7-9,TGTGCCAGCAGCTTTTTTTCGGCGGGTAGCTCCTACGAGCAGTACTTC,CASSFFSAGSSYEQYF
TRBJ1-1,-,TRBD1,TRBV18,TGTGCCAGCTCACCAGAGAGCTTTACAGGGGCCACTGAAGCTTTCTTT,CASSPESFTGATEAFF
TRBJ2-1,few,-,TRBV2,TGTGCCACCAGTAGATTGAGCTCCTACAATGAGCAGTTCTTC,CATSRLSSYNEQFF
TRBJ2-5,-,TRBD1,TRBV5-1,TGCGCCAGCAGCTTCGGAACAGGGGGCATGGAGACCCAGTACTTC,CASSFGTGGMETQYF
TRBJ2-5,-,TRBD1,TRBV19,TGTGCCAGTAGTATAAAGGGGGACAGGGGGAGAGAGACCCAGTACTTC,CASSIKGDRGRETQYF
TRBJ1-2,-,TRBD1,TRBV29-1,TGCAGCGTTGAGGGCAGGGGGCGGTCAGCCTATGGCTACACCTTC,CSVEGRGRSAYGYTF
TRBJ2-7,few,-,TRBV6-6,TGTGCCAGCAGTTACTCCCCACAGGCGGGGAACGAGCAGTACTTC,CASSYSPQAGNEQYF
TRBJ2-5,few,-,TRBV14,TGTGCCAGCAGCCTAACGACTAGTAGTAGAACCCAGTACTTC,CASSLTTSSRTQYF
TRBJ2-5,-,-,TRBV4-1,TGCGCCAGCAGCCCCGGGGAATCACAAGAGACCCAGTACTTC,CASSPGESQETQYF
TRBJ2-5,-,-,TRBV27,TGTGCCAGCTCGAACCGGGACTCCTATTCCTACAATGAGCAGTACTTC,CASSNRDSYSYNEQYF
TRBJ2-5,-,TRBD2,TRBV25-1,TGTGCCAGCAGTGATCGGGGGGAAGAGACCCAGTACTTC,CASSDRGEETQYF
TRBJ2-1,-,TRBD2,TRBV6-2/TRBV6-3,TGTGCCAGCACTGGACTAGCGGGGGGGAGTGAGCAGTTCTTC,CASTGLAGGSEQFF
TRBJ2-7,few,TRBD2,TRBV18,TGTGCCAGCTCTACAGCGGGGGGGCCCTACGAGCAGTACTTC,CASSTAGGPYEQYF
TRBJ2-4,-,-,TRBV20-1,TGCAGGGAATCCGAGCCTTTTCTAATTCAGTACTTC,CRESEPFLIQYF
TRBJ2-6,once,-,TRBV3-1,TGTGCCAGCAGCCCCTATCCGGCAGGGGCTGACTCTGGGGCCAACGTCCTGACTTTC,CASSPYPAGADSGANVLTF
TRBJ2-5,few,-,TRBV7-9,TGTGCCAGCAGCTCTGTAGGTTCCGGGGAGACCCAGTACTTC,CASSSVGSGETQYF
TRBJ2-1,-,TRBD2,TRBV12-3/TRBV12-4,TGTGCCAGCAGTCAAACGGCTAGCGGGGGGGGCTCCTACAATGAGCAGTTCTTC,CASSQTASGGGSYNEQFF
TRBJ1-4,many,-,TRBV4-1,TGCGCCAGCAGCCAATTGGGGGGTGAAAAACTGTTTTTT,CASSQLGGEKLFF
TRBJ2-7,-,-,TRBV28,TGTGCCTGCAGGGGGAGGGTGTACGAGCAGTACTTC,CACRGRVYEQYF
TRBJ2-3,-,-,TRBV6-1,TGTGTCAGCAGCAGAGGGCAGATCGACGACGGGGCAGATACGCAGTATTTT,CVSSRGQIDDGADTQYF
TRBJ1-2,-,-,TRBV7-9,TGTGCCAGCAGCTTAGCAGGGGCTGAGTCGGTTGGCTACACCTTC,CASSLAGAESVGYTF
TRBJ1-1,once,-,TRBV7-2,TGTGCCAGCAGCTTAGCGCTGAGGGGGAGGGGGGTGCACACTGAAGCTTTCTTT,CASSLALRGRGVHTEAFF
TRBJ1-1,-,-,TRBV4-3,TGCGCCAGCAGCCAAGATTGGGGCGCGGACACTGAAGCTTTCTTT,CASSQDWGADTEAFF
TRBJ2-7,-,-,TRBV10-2,TGCGCCAGCAGTGTGGGCCTATCCTACGAGCAGTACTTC,CASSVGLSYEQYF
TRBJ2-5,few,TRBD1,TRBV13,TGTGCCAGCAGCTTACAGGGACAGGGAGAGACCCAGTACTTC,CASSLQGQGETQYF
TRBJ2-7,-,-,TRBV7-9,TGTGCCAGCAGCTTGGGTGGGAGCCACGAGCAGTACTTC,CASSLGGSHEQYF
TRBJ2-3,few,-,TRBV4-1,TGCGCCAGCAGCCAAGGGAACAAGGGCATCACAGATACGCAGTATTTT,CASSQGNKGITDTQYF
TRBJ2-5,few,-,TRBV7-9,TGTGCCAGCAGCTCAGAGGGGGGAGAGACCCAGTACTTC,CASSSEGGETQYF
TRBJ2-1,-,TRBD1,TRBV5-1,TGCGCCAGCAGCAAACAGGGGGCATCTCTCCATGAGCAGTTCTTC,CASSKQGASLHEQFF
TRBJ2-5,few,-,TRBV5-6,TGTGCCAGCAGCTTGCTAGGAGGTCTTGGGGAGACCCAGTACTTC,CASSLLGGLGETQYF
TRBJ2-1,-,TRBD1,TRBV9,TGTGCCAGCAGCGTAGCGGCTAAAGGGGGCGCCGATGAGCAGTTCTTC,CASSVAAKGGADEQFF
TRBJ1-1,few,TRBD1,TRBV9,TGTGCCAGCAGCGTAGGTCCCAGGGGGCTGGGGAACACTGAAGCTTTCTTT,CASSVGPRGLGNTEAFF
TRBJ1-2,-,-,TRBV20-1,TGCAGTGCTAGAGCCCTGCCGGGACGGCTAAACTATGACTACACCTTC,CSARALPGRLNYDYTF
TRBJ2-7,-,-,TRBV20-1,TGCAGTGCTAGACTCCATCGAGGGGTCAACTCCTACGAGCAGTACTTC,CSARLHRGVNSYEQYF
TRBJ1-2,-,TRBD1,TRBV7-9,TGTGCCAGCAGCCGAGCAGGGACAGGGGGCAATGGCTACACCTTC,CASSRAGTGGNGYTF
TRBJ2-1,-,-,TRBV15,TGTGCCACCAGCAACTCGTTAAGGGTTTCCTACAATGAGCAGTTCTTC,CATSNSLRVSYNEQFF